This T cell receptor beta chain appears in the sequencing data of a study of regulatory T cells in long-lasting Graves disease. For TCR beta, libraries came from iRepertoire HTBI primers and Arm-PCR of CDR3 regions. TCRdb re-called the multiplex PCR reads with MiXCR, one entry per CDR3 protein. The sample gives some 340,000 distinct CDR3 sequences, 12% of which show up once; 15% to 20% is in the top ten. Documented time point: newly diagnosed GD, antithyroid drugs for less than 3 months. With RNA extracted from PBMCs as input, the TCR library was made. This sample also appeared in a second study, on T cells in Graves' hyperthyroidism and ophthalmopathy. That study reports: The HTBI primer set served for first-round RT-PCR of the TCR CDR3. Ophthalmopathy was identified by the model a median about seven months ahead of onset.

This clonotype was sampled from a woman between 18 and 29 years old with Graves disease. Material: peripheral blood mononuclear cells (PBMCs), obtained at new diagnosis, from a patient treated with antithyroid drugs.

The CDR3 coding sequence is TGTGCCAGCAGCTTCAGTACTAGGCAGGGGACCCAGTACTTC. This encodes CASSFSTRQGTQYF. The chain is built from TRBV7-9 and TRBJ2-5; D might be TRBD1 or TRBD2, each matching 5 bases. V lost 3 bases and J lost 7, with 15 bases in between. The CDR3 covers 14 residues. Per germline, CDR1 SEHNR and CDR2 FQNEAQ (reference sequence).